This record concerns one T cell receptor beta chain sequence. Its target is not known. The repertoire was sequenced with immunoSEQ multiplex PCR; TCRdb's copy has only in-frame clones and lacks some. The sample carries 150,000 to 200,000 clones, approximately 92% recorded once. CDR1 and CDR2 (germline): SGHNT, YYREEE (reference sequence). The CDR3 covers 15 residues. Unmatched junction bases numbered 3, after V lost 4 bases and J lost 3 bases. The data are from a study of T cell responses to AZD1222 COVID-19 vaccine. Study-wide results and limits: Increases in Spike-specific TCR breadth and depth were seen after two AZD1222 doses.

The TCR sequence derives from an adult in good health. The V and J genes are TRBV5-4 and TRBJ1-3; 11 nucleotides align to TRBD1. This specimen was peripheral blood, taken on day 0 of AZD1222 vaccination. The CDR3 loop reads CASSAGQGGGNTIYF. The CDR3 DNA sequence: TGTGCCAGCAGCGCGGGACAGGGGGGTGGAAACACCATATATTTT.